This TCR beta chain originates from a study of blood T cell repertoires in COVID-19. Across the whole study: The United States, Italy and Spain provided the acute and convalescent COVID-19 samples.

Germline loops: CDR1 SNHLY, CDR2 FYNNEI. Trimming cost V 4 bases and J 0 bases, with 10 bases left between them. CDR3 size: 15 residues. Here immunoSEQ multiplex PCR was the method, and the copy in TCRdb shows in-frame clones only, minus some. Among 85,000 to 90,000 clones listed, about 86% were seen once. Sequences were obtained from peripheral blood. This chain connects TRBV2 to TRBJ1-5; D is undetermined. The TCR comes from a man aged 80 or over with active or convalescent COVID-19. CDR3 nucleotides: TGTGCCAGCAGTGGGACTTACTATAGCAATCAGCCCCAGCATTTT. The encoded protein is CASSGTYYSNQPQHF.